These 9 T cell receptor beta chains originate from one sample sequenced in a study of blood T cell repertoires in COVID-19. Clones were read by immunoSEQ multiplex PCR, and TCRdb kept only the in-frame ones, dropping some. The sample has under 150,000 clones; approximately 83% are singletons. The sample taken for sequencing was peripheral blood. The receptors shown here come from a man older than 75 with acute or convalescent COVID-19.

The gene calls are TRBV4-1 and TRBJ2-5; 11 nucleotides match TRBD2. Germline V CDR1 and CDR2: MGHRA, YSYEKL. V trimming: 2 bases; J trimming: 7 bases; junction bases outside the gene matches: 9. CDR3 length: 16 amino acids. Here the CDR3 reads CASSQLAGGLDSTQYF. Here the CDR3 DNA reads TGCGCCAGCAGCCAACTAGCGGGGGGCCTTGATTCGACCCAGTACTTC.

This clone showed up just once. The genes are TRBV14 and TRBJ1-1; D remains ambiguous. Germline V gene lookup returns CDR1 SGHDN and CDR2 FVKESK. This CDR3 has 12 residues. Trimming took off 1 base at V and 11 bases at J, with 11 bases between the two ends. CDR3 residues: CASSQATSEAFF. The CDR3 region has the DNA TGTGCCAGCAGCCAAGCTACCTCGGAGGCTTTCTTT.

Comment on this clone: One end of the junction fails to match germline, which may point to a read error. The chain uses TRBV9 and TRBJ2-2, with TRBD2 matching over 8 bases. Per germline, CDR1 SGDLS and CDR2 YYNGEE. The length of the CDR3 is 17 residues. CDR3 loop: CARSVAGGGTRTGELFF. The CDR3 bases are TGTGCCCGCAGCGTCGCGGGCGGGGGGACGAGGACCGGGGAGCTGTTTTTT.

This sequence joins TRBV5-1 and TRBJ1-1, with unresolved D. The CDR3 loop spans 12 amino acids. Per germline, CDR1 SGHRS and CDR2 YFSETQ. V was shortened by 4 bases and J by 4 bases, with 8 bases between the two germline ends. The CDR3 sequence is CASSRDSTEAFF. Here the CDR3 DNA reads TGCGCCAGCAGCCGAGATAGCACTGAAGCTTTCTTT.

The J gene is TRBJ2-1, the V gene TRBV18, with D possibly matching TRBD1 (7 bases). V was shortened by 0 bases and J by 12 bases, with 12 bases between the two germline ends. The CDR3 totals 13 residues. CDR1 is KGHSH, CDR2 LQKENI, per germline. CDR3 amino acids: CASSPPGGGRQFF. Written as DNA, the CDR3 is TGTGCCAGCTCACCACCCGGAGGGGGCAGGCAGTTCTTC.

The chain combines TRBV5-4 with TRBJ1-4; TRBD1 might be the D (6 bases). This CDR3 has 14 amino acids. V was clipped by 4 bases and J by 6 bases, with 13 bases between them. Germline CDR1 SGHNT, CDR2 YYREEE (reference sequence). This CDR3 is CASSPPGGDEKLFF. The CDR3, as DNA: TGTGCCAGCAGCCCCCCGGGGGGCGATGAAAAACTGTTTTTT.

The chain couples TRBV27 to TRBJ1-5; 9 positions agree with TRBD1. V was clipped by 5 bases and J by 2 bases; unmatched bases: 1. Germline V CDR1 and CDR2: MNHEY, SMNVEV (reference sequence). CDR3 length: 14 residues. The CDR3 DNA reads TGTGCCAGCAGTGACAGGGGGGGCAATCAGCCCCAGCATTTT. It yields the protein CASSDRGGNQPQHF.

The J gene is TRBJ1-4, the V gene TRBV7-9; D not certain. The CDR3 is 17 amino acids. The ends were cut back, 5 bases at V and 0 bases at J, with 16 bases in the middle. CDR1 is SEHNR, CDR2 FQNEAQ, per germline (reference sequence). The CDR3 coding sequence is TGTGCCAGCAGCCAAACAGCTTTTGGCTCAACTAATGAAAAACTGTTTTTT. It translates to CASSQTAFGSTNEKLFF.

This chain uses TRBV28 with TRBJ1-1, with a tentative D call TRBD1 (5 bases). The CDR3 covers 14 residues. CDR1 and CDR2 from the germline V gene are MDHEN and SYDVKM. The germline V and J ends were trimmed by 3 bases and 4 bases, with 12 bases remaining between them. CDR3 region: CASSFPGPPTEAFF. The CDR3 DNA reads as TGTGCCAGCAGTTTCCCAGGGCCACCCACTGAAGCTTTCTTT. The full variable domain, completed using reference TRBV28 and TRBJ1-1, is DVKVTQSSRYLVKRTGEKVFLECVQDMDHENMFWYRQDPGLGLRLIYFSYDVKMKEKGDIPEGYSVSREKKERFSLILESASTNQTSMYLCASSFPGPPTEAFFGQGTRLTVV.